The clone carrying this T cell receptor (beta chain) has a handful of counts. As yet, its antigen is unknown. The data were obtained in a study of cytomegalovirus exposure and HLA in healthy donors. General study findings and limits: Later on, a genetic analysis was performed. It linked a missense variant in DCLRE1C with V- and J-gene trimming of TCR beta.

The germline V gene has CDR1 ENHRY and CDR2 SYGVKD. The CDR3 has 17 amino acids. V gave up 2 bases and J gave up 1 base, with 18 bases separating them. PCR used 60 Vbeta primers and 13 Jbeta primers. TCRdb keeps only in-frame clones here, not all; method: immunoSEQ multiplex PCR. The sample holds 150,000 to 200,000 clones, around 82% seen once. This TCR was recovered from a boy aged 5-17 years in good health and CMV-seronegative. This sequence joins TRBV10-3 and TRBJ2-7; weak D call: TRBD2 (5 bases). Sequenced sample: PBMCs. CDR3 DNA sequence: TGTGCCATCAGTGAGGCGGGTAATCGTCAAGGATCCTACGAGCAGTACTTC. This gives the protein CAISEAGNRQGSYEQYF.